A single sample gave rise to the 10 T cell receptor beta chains below, sequenced in a study of control samples from healthy donors and cancer patients. Clones were sequenced by immunoSEQ multiplex PCR, and TCRdb holds only the in-frame ones, with some missing. The data show about 120,000 clones, with more than 80% seen just once and about 1% held by the top ten. The sample comprised PBMCs. Source of these receptors: a woman between 45 and 60 years old with colorectal cancer.

The chain links TRBV6-6 to TRBJ1-5; 7 bases are shared with TRBD1. Trimming cost V 5 bases and J 6 bases; bases outside gene matches: 7. The CDR3 is made up of 14 amino acids. Germline V lookup: CDR1 MNHNY, CDR2 SVGAGI (reference sequence). The CDR3 spells CASSASQGSQPQHF. The CDR3 nucleotides are TGTGCCAGCAGTGCATCACAGGGGTCTCAGCCCCAGCATTTT.

The chain combines TRBV30 with TRBJ1-5, with D unresolved. V lost 0 bases, J lost 4 bases, and 13 bases lay in between. The CDR3 loop spans 15 amino acids. The germline CDR1 and CDR2 sequences are GTSNPN and SVGIG (reference sequence). The CDR3 reads CAWSVPGGRNQPQHF. CDR3 nucleotide sequence: TGTGCCTGGAGTGTACCCGGCGGGAGAAATCAGCCCCAGCATTTT.

This clone has only one observation. This rearrangement joins TRBV19 to TRBJ2-5; TRBD2 aligns across 9 bases. This CDR3 comprises 18 residues. CDR1 and CDR2 from the germline V gene are LNHDA and SQIVND (reference sequence). J lost 4 bases, V lost 8 bases, and 20 bases had no gene match. The CDR3 DNA is TGTGCCAGTTCGATAATAGCGGGAGCGGAAGGAACGGGAGAGACCCAGTACTTC. Translation gives CASSIIAGAEGTGETQYF.

As to this clone: An end of the junction does not agree with germline; a read error may underlie this. The V call is TRBV11-3, the J call TRBJ2-1, with D possibly being TRBD2 (6 bases). Germline V gene lookup returns CDR1 SGHNT and CDR2 YENEEA. The CDR3 is 16 residues long. CDR3 amino acids: CASSLEGSGHTNEQFF. CDR3 coding DNA: TGTGCCAGCAGCCTAGAGGGTAGCGGCCATACCAATGAGCAGTTCTTC.

The chain is built from TRBV5-1 and TRBJ2-5; a possible D gene is TRBD2 (5 bases). The CDR3 has 15 amino acids. The V gene's germline CDR1 is SGHRS and CDR2 YFSETQ. Trimming removed 1 base from V and 5 bases from J, with 15 bases in between. The CDR3 region is CASSLRGSIGETQYF. The CDR3 bases are TGCGCCAGCAGCTTGAGAGGGAGTATAGGCGAGACCCAGTACTTC.

The V call is TRBV28, the J call TRBJ1-1; no reliable D call. CDR1 and CDR2 (germline): MDHEN, SYDVKM. The length of the CDR3 is 13 residues. Trimming pared 7 bases from V and 5 bases from J, leaving 14 bases between. The CDR3 is CASTTSGWTEAFF. The CDR3, as DNA: TGTGCCAGCACCACGTCGGGGTGGACTGAAGCTTTCTTT.

This clone appeared a single time. The rearrangement links TRBV27 to TRBJ1-3; tentative D call: TRBD1 (6 bases). The CDR3 sequence is 13 residues long. The V gene lost 5 bases and the J gene lost 4 bases, with 9 bases spanning the gap. The germline V gene encodes CDR1 MNHEY and CDR2 SMNVEV (reference sequence). The CDR3 reads CASSPGTGNTIYF. The CDR3 coding sequence is TGTGCCAGCAGTCCCGGGACAGGAAACACCATATATTTT.

V usage is TRBV27 and J usage is TRBJ2-2, with 11 bases aligning to TRBD2. The ends lost 2 bases at V and 5 bases at J; junction bases unmatched: 13. Germline V gene sequence: CDR1 MNHEY, CDR2 SMNVEV (reference sequence). The CDR3 is 19 amino acids. The CDR3 coding sequence is TGTGCCAGCAGTTTAACCCCGGGGCTAGCGGGAGGCCAAACCGGGGAGCTGTTTTTT. It specifies CASSLTPGLAGGQTGELFF.

The chain recombines TRBV5-6 with TRBJ2-7; 9 nucleotides align to TRBD2. The V gene's germline CDR1 is SGHDT and CDR2 YYEEEE. This CDR3 contains 16 residues. The V gene end was trimmed by 0 bases and the J gene end by 6 bases; junction bases not matched to a gene: 10. The CDR3 nucleotides read TGTGCCAGCAGCTTGGGACCCGGGACTAGCTCTGGCGAGCAGTACTTC. This gives the protein CASSLGPGTSSGEQYF. Together with reference TRBV5-6 and TRBJ2-7, the CDR3 gives the full variable domain: DAGVTQSPTHLIKTRGQQVTLRCSPKSGHDTVSWYQQALGQGPQFIFQYYEEEERQRGNFPDRFSGHQFPNYSSELNVNALLLGDSALYLCASSLGPGTSSGEQYFGPGTRLTVT.

The chain couples TRBV29-1 to TRBJ1-1; 9 positions match TRBD1. Looked up from germline, CDR1 is SQVTM and CDR2 is ANQGSEA. The CDR3 spans 13 residues. With V trimmed by 7 bases and J by 3 bases, 6 bases remained unmatched. In DNA form, the CDR3 reads TGCAGCGGGAGACAGGGGGAGGACACTGAAGCTTTCTTT. Translating it yields CSGRQGEDTEAFF.